This TCR beta chain is drawn from a study of blood T cells in healthy people across ages. Study results and limitations: A strong correlation between TCR beta diversity and naive T cell percentage was seen.

Every sample gave at least 6 micrograms of total RNA when it was extracted. A word on this clonotype: What it recognizes is unknown.

Sample-barcoded 5' priming and a J-beta primer mix drove a second PCR of about 6 to 12 cycles. Researchers report that a template-switch adaptor with 12 random nucleotides tagged each cDNA molecule. TCRdb ran MiXCR on the 5' RACE reads and lists one entry per CDR3 protein. The table lists 650,000 to 800,000 distinct CDR3 sequences, 45% to 60% of them singletons. Sample: blood. The TCR was taken from a woman over 75 in good health.

The CDR3 coding sequence is TGTGCCAGCAGCCCCGGGACCGATTTTCTCTCCTACGAGCAGTACTTC. Its protein product is CASSPGTDFLSYEQYF. The V and J genes are TRBV6-6 and TRBJ2-7; the D gene could be TRBD1 or TRBD2 (5 bases each). V was clipped by 6 bases and J by 0 bases, with 18 bases between them. CDR1 MNHNY and CDR2 SVGAGI come from the germline V gene (reference sequence). The CDR3 length is 16 residues.